A selection of T cell receptor beta chains follows, all from one sample in a study of blood T cell repertoires in COVID-19. Clones were read by immunoSEQ multiplex PCR, and TCRdb kept only the in-frame ones, dropping some. The profile shows around 330,000 clones, around 90% of them singletons. Sequencing was performed on PBMCs or T cells enriched from blood (not recorded which). Receptors originate from a woman aged 18-29 years who had recovered from COVID-19. The CDR3 runs from the conserved cysteine through the conserved F or W. The D gene is left open where the match is weak. The size of a clone is reported for some rows only, either as once, few or many, or as a class for expanded clones.

d_call,v_call,clone_size,j_call,cdr3_aa,cdr3_nt
TRBD2,TRBV9,-,TRBJ2-7,CASSVASGGYEQYF,TGTGCCAGCAGCGTGGCTAGCGGGGGCTACGAGCAGTACTTC
-,TRBV5-1,-,TRBJ1-1,CASSLAGENTEAFF,TGCGCCAGCAGCTTGGCGGGGGAGAACACTGAAGCTTTCTTT
-,TRBV5-1,once,TRBJ1-3,CASSLSFSGNTIYF,TGCGCCAGCAGCTTGTCCTTCTCTGGAAACACCATATATTTT
TRBD1,TRBV6-6,-,TRBJ1-5,CASSQRGQGNQPQHF,TGTGCCAGCAGCCAAAGGGGACAGGGCAATCAGCCCCAGCATTTT
-,TRBV28,-,TRBJ2-7,CASSVGGFDSYEQYF,TGTGCCAGCAGTGTCGGGGGTTTTGACTCCTACGAGCAGTACTTC
-,TRBV19,-,TRBJ1-2,CASSIPGYGYTF,TGTGCCAGTAGTATCCCCGGGTATGGCTACACCTTC
TRBD2,TRBV7-7,once,TRBJ2-5,CASSLGLAGAGRETQYF,TGTGCCAGCAGCTTAGGACTAGCGGGTGCAGGTCGAGAGACCCAGTACTTC
TRBD1,TRBV7-8,-,TRBJ2-2,CASSPRRTGGTGELFF,TGTGCCAGCAGCCCCAGGAGGACAGGGGGAACCGGGGAGCTGTTTTTT
-,TRBV4-3,-,TRBJ2-3,CASSHNGILPDTQYF,TGCGCCAGCAGCCACAACGGGATCCTCCCAGATACGCAGTATTTT
-,TRBV6-5,-,TRBJ1-4,CASSPPYAREKLFF,TGTGCCAGCAGCCCACCCTACGCCAGGGAAAAACTGTTTTTT
-,TRBV19,once,TRBJ1-5,CASSTGFRQPQHF,TGTGCCAGTAGTACAGGGTTTCGCCAGCCCCAGCATTTT
TRBD1,TRBV10-3,-,TRBJ1-6,CAIRNTGTGLYNSPLHF,TGTGCCATCAGAAACACCGGGACAGGACTCTATAATTCACCCCTCCACTTT
-,TRBV5-8,-,TRBJ1-3,CASSLEGPTAAGNTIYF,TGTGCCAGCAGCTTGGAAGGCCCCACGGCAGCGGGAAACACCATATATTTT
TRBD2,TRBV14,-,TRBJ2-1,CASSPGLAGGEQFF,TGTGCCAGCAGCCCGGGACTAGCGGGAGGGGAGCAGTTCTTC
-,TRBV19,-,TRBJ1-1,CASSIRGMNTEAFF,TGTGCCAGTAGTATAAGGGGGATGAACACTGAAGCTTTCTTT
-,TRBV24-1,-,TRBJ2-5,CATSDSRGVETQYF,TGTGCCACCAGTGATTCCAGGGGGGTGGAGACCCAGTACTTC
-,TRBV6-1,-,TRBJ2-7,CASSEIVRTYEQYF,TGTGCCAGCAGTGAAATAGTCAGGACCTACGAGCAGTACTTC
-,TRBV2,-,TRBJ2-3,CASMRGQPLYTDTQYF,TGTGCCAGCATGCGGGGCCAACCCCTTTACACAGATACGCAGTATTTT
-,TRBV7-2,-,TRBJ2-1,CASSLIRRGQGPYNEQFF,TGTGCCAGCAGCTTAATCCGTCGAGGCCAGGGGCCCTACAATGAGCAGTTCTTC
TRBD1,TRBV25-1,-,TRBJ1-6,CASNKQGQDSPLHF,TGTGCCAGCAATAAACAGGGACAGGATTCACCCCTCCACTTT
-,TRBV5-8,once,TRBJ2-2,CASSLAYFAGRRTGELFF,TGTGCCAGCAGCTTGGCCTACTTTGCAGGGCGTCGGACCGGGGAGCTGTTTTTT
-,TRBV5-1,-,TRBJ2-1,CASSDLGGYNEQFF,TGCGCCAGCAGCGACCTAGGGGGCTACAATGAGCAGTTCTTC
TRBD1,TRBV14,-,TRBJ2-1,CASSQGQGNEQFF,TGTGCCAGCAGCCAAGGACAGGGGAATGAGCAGTTCTTC
-,TRBV6-5,few,TRBJ2-2,CASSYWGEGTGELFF,TGTGCCAGCAGTTACTGGGGTGAGGGCACCGGGGAGCTGTTTTTT
TRBD1,TRBV15,-,TRBJ2-7,CATSGPGQGSYEQYF,TGTGCCACCAGCGGCCCGGGACAGGGGAGTTACGAGCAGTACTTC
-,TRBV5-1,-,TRBJ1-1,CASTTTGSTEAFF,TGCGCCAGCACCACCACCGGGAGCACTGAAGCTTTCTTT
-,TRBV9,few,TRBJ2-2,CASSVDGSGELFF,TGTGCCAGCAGCGTAGATGGCTCCGGGGAGCTGTTTTTT
-,TRBV4-3,-,TRBJ1-6,CASSQVERRSSYNSPLHF,TGCGCCAGCAGCCAAGTGGAACGGAGAAGCTCCTATAATTCACCCCTCCACTTT
-,TRBV5-1,-,TRBJ1-1,CASSLREYTEAFF,TGCGCCAGCAGCTTGCGCGAGTACACTGAAGCTTTCTTT
TRBD1,TRBV28,-,TRBJ2-4,CASHTRLRTGPANIQYF,TGTGCCAGCCACACTCGACTGCGGACAGGGCCAGCAAACATTCAGTACTTC
TRBD1,TRBV6-4,once,TRBJ1-5,CARPTGGCNSNQPQHF,TGTGCCAGGCCGACAGGGGGCTGTAATAGCAATCAGCCCCAGCATTTT